The clone carrying this TCR beta chain has more than one count but fewer than ten. Its target is not known. No fewer than 6 million PBMCs went into each sample. Primers used in a second PCR of roughly 6 to 11 cycles were a sample-barcoded 5' primer and a J-beta primer mix. Template switching added a 12-random-nucleotide identifier to every cDNA molecule. TCRdb recomputed calls from the 5' RACE reads with MiXCR, one row per CDR3 protein. Here the sample spans 630,000 or so distinct CDR3 sequences, approximately 31% being singletons. This specimen comes from a study of blood T cells in healthy people across ages. Study-level points and caveats: It was not possible, with unsorted PBMCs, to conclusively compare naive and antigen-experienced cells. Samples with more naive T cells showed higher observed beta diversity.

The CDR3 is made up of 13 amino acids. Trimming cost V 6 bases and J 3 bases, with 9 bases left between them. Germline lookup yields CDR1 LGHDT and CDR2 YNNKEL (reference sequence). The chain links TRBV3-1 to TRBJ1-3, with no clear D. The receptor was derived from a woman over 75 in good health. The sequencing input was blood. The CDR3, as DNA: TGTGCCAGCAGGTCTAACCTTGGAAACACCATATATTTT. Translation: CASRSNLGNTIYF. Combining the CDR3 with reference TRBV3-1 and TRBJ1-3 gives the whole variable domain DTAVSQTPKYLVTQMGNDKSIKCEQNLGHDTMYWYKQDSKKFLKIMFSYNNKELIINETVPNRFSPKSPDKAHLNLHINSLELGDSAVYFCASRSNLGNTIYFGEGSWLTVV.